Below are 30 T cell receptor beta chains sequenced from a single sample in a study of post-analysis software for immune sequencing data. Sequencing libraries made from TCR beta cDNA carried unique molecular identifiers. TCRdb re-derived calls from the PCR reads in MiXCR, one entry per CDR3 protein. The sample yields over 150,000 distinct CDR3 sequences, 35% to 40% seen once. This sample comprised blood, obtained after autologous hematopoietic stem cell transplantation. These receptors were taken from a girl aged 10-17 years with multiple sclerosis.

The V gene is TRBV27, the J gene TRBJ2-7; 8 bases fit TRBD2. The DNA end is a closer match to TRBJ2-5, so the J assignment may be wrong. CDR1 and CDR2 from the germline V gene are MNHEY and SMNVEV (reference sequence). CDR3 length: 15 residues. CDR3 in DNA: TGTGCCAGCAGTTCGGCCGGGAGGGCCGTGGAGACCCAGTACTTC. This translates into CASSSAGRAVETQYF.

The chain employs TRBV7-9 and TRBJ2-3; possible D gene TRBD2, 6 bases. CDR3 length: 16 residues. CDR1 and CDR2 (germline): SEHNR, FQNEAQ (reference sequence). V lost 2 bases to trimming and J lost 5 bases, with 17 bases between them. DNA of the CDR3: TGTGCCAGCAGCTTATTGACGGGCGGGAAGATAGATACGCAGTATTTT. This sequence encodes CASSLLTGGKIDTQYF.

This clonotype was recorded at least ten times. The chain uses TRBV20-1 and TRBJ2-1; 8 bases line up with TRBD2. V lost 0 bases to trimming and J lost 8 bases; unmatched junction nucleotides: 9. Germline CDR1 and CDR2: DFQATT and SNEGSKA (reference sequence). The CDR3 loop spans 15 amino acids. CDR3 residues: CSARDSLAGMDEQFF. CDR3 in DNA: TGCAGTGCTAGAGACAGTCTAGCGGGTATGGATGAGCAGTTCTTC.

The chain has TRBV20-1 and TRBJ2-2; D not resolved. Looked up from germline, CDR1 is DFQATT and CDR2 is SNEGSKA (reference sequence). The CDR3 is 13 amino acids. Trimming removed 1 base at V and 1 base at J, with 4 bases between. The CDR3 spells CSARGQNTGELFF. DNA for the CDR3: TGCAGTGCTAGAGGTCAGAACACCGGGGAGCTGTTTTTT.

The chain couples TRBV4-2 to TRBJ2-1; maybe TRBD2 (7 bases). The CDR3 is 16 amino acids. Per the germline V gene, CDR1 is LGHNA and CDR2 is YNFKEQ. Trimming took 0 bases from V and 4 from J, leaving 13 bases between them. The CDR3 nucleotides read TGTGCCAGCAGCCAAGAAGGGGGGGAGAATTACAATGAGCAGTTCTTC. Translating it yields CASSQEGGENYNEQFF.

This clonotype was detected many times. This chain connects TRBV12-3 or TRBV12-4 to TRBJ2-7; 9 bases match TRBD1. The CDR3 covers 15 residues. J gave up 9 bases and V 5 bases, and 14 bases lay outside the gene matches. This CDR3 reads CASSRPGQGLGRQYF. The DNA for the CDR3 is TGTGCCAGCAGTCGTCCGGGACAGGGATTGGGTCGGCAGTACTTC.

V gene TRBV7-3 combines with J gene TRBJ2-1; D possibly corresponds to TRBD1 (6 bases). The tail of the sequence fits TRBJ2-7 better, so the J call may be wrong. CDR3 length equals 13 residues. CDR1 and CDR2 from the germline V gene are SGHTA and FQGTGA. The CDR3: CASSLERGSGQYF. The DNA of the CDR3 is TGTGCCAGCAGCTTAGAGAGGGGGTCGGGGCAGTACTTC.

The DNA of the CDR3 is TGCAGTGCTAGACGGTCCGGACTTACTTACGAGCAGTACTTC. Its translation is CSARRSGLTYEQYF. This chain connects TRBV20-1 to TRBJ2-4; possible D gene TRBD2, 5 bases. TRBJ2-7 matches the DNA end more closely, so the J call is doubtful. The CDR3 contains 14 residues. The germline V gene encodes CDR1 DFQATT and CDR2 SNEGSKA (reference sequence).

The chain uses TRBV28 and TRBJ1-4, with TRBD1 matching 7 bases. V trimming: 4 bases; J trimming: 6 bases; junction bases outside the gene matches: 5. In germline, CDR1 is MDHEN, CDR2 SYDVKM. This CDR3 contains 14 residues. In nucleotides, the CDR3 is TGTGCCAGCAGTTCCGACAGGGCGGATGAAAAACTGTTTTTT. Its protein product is CASSSDRADEKLFF.

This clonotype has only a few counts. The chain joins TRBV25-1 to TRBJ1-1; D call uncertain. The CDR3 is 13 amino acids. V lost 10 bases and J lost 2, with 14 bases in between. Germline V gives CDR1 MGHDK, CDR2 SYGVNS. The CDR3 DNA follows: TGTGCCACCTTGAGAGATTTTAACACTGAAGCTTTCTTT. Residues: CATLRDFNTEAFF.

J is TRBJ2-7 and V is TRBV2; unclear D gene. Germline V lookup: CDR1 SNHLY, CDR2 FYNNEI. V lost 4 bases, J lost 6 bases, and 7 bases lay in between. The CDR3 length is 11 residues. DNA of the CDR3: TGTGCCAGCAGTGCTGGCTCCGAGCAGTACTTC. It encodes CASSAGSEQYF.

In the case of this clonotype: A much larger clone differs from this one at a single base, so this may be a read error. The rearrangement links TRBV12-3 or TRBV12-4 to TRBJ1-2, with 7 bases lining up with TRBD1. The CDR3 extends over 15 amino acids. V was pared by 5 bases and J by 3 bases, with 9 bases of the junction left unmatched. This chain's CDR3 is CASSPWPGQHYGYTF. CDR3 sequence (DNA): TGTGCCAGCAGTCCCTGGCCGGGACAGCACTATGGCTACACCTTC.

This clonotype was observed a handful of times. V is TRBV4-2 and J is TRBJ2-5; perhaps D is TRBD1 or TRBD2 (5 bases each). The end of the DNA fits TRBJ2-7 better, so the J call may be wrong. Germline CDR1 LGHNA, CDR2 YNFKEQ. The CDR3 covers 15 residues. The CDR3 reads CASSQYQDTRYEQYF. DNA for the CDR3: TGTGCCAGCAGCCAATACCAGGACACTAGGTACGAGCAGTACTTC.

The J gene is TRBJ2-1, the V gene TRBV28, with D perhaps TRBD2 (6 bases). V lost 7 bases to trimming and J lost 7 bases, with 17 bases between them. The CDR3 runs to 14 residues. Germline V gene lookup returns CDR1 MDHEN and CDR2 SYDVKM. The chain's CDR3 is CASTISGERNEQFF. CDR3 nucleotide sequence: TGTGCCAGCACCATTTCGGGAGAGCGTAATGAGCAGTTCTTC.

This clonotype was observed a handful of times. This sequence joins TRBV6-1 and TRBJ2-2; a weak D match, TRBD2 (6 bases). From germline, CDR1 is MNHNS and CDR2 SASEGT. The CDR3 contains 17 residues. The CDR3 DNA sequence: TGTGCTTCGGGTGGGAAGCGGGCCTCTAAATTGAGCGGGGAGCTGTTTTTT. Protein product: CASGGKRASKLSGELFF.

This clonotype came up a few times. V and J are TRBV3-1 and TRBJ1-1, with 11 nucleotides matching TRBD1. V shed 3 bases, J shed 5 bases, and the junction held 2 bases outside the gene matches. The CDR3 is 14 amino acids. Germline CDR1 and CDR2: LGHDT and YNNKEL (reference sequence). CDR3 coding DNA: TGTGCCAGCAGCCAGGGGACAGGGGGGACTGAAGCTTTCTTT. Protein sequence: CASSQGTGGTEAFF. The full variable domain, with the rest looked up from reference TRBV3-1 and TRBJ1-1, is DTAVSQTPKYLVTQMGNDKSIKCEQNLGHDTMYWYKQDSKKFLKIMFSYNNKELIINETVPNRFSPKSPDKAHLNLHINSLELGDSAVYFCASSQGTGGTEAFFGQGTRLTVV.

In DNA, the CDR3 is TGTGCCAGCAGTGAATTCGAGGTCCCCTACAATGAGCAGTTCTTC. This gives the protein CASSEFEVPYNEQFF. The chain carries TRBV25-1 and TRBJ2-1; D is ambiguous. Germline values: CDR1 MGHDK, CDR2 SYGVNS. The CDR3 covers 15 residues. The V and J ends lost 1 base and 2 bases respectively, with 9 bases between them.

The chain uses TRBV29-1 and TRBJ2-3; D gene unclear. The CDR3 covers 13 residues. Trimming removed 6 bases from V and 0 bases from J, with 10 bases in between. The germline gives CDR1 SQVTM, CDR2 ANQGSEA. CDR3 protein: CSVRWVSTDTQYF. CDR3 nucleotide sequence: TGCAGCGTCCGCTGGGTTAGCACAGATACGCAGTATTTT.

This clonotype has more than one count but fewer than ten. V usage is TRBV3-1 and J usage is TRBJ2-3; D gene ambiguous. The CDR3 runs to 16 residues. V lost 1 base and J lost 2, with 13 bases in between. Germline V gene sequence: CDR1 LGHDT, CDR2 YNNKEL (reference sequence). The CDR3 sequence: CASSQGWSQATDTQYF. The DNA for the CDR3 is TGTGCCAGCAGCCAAGGATGGAGTCAGGCCACAGATACGCAGTATTTT.

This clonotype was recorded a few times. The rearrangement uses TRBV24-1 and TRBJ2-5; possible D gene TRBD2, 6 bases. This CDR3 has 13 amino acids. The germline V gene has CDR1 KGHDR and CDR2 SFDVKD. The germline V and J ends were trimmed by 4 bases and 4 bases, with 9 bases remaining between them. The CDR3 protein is CATSEEGGETQYF. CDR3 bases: TGTGCCACCAGTGAAGAGGGAGGAGAGACCCAGTACTTC.

This CDR3 is CSARGEANARDTQYF. DNA of the CDR3: TGCAGTGCTAGAGGAGAAGCGAACGCCCGAGATACGCAGTATTTT. The gene calls are TRBV20-1 and TRBJ2-3; no firm D call. V dropped 1 base and J dropped 5 bases, with 16 bases sitting between them. There are 15 residues in the CDR3. In germline, CDR1 is DFQATT, CDR2 SNEGSKA (reference sequence).

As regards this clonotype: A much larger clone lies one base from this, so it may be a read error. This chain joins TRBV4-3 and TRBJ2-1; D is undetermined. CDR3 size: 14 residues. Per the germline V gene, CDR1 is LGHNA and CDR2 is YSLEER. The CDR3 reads CASNQDRPSAEQFF. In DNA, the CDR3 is TGCGCCAGCAACCAAGATAGGCCTTCCGCTGAGCAGTTCTTC.

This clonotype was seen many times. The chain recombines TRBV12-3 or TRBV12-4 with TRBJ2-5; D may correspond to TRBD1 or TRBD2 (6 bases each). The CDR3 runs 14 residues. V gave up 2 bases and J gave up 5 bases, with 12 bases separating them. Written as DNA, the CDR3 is TGTGCCAGCAGTTTATACGGGGGCCGGGAGACCCAGTACTTC. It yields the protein CASSLYGGRETQYF.

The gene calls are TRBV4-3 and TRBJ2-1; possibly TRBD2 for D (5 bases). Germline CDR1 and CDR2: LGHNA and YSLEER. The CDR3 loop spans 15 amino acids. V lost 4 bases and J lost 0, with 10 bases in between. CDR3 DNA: TGCGCCAGCAGCCGAGGACTCAACTCCTACAATGAGCAGTTCTTC. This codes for CASSRGLNSYNEQFF.

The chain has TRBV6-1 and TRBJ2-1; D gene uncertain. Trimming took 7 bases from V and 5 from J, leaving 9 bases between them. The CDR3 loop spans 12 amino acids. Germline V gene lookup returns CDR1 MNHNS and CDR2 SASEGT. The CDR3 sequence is CASTGRNNEQFF. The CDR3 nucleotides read TGTGCCAGCACCGGGCGAAACAATGAGCAGTTCTTC.

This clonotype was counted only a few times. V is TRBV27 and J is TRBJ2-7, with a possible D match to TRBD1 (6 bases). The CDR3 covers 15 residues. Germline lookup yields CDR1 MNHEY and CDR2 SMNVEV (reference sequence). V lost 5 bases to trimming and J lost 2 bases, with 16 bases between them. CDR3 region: CASSPGTSRTYEQYF. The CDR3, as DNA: TGTGCCAGCAGTCCCGGGACATCAAGAACCTACGAGCAGTACTTC.

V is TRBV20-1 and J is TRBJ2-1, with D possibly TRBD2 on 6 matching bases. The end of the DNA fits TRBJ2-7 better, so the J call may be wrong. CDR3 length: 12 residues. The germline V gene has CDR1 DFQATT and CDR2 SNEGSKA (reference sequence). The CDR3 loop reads CSADLAYNEQYF. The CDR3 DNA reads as TGCAGTGCCGATCTAGCGTACAATGAGCAGTACTTC.

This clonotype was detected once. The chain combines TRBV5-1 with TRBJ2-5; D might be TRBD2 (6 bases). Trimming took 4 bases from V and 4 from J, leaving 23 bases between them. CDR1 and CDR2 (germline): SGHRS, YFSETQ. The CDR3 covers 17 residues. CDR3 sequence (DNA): TGCGCCAGCAGCAAGGGACTCACAAGGATGGGCCTAGAGACCCAGTACTTC. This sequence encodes CASSKGLTRMGLETQYF.

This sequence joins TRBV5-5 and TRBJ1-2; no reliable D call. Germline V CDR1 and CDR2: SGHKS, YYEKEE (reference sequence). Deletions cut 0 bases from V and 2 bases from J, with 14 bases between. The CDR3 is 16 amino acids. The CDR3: CASSLEVGRHNYGYTF. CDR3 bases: TGTGCCAGCAGCTTGGAGGTTGGCAGACACAACTATGGCTACACCTTC.

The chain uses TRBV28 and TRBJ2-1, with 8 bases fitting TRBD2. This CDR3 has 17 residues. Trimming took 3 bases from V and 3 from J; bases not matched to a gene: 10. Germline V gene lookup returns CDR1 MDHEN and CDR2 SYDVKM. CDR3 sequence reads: CASSLIGTSCFYNEQFF. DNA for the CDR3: TGTGCCAGCAGTTTGATCGGGACTAGTTGTTTCTACAATGAGCAGTTCTTC.